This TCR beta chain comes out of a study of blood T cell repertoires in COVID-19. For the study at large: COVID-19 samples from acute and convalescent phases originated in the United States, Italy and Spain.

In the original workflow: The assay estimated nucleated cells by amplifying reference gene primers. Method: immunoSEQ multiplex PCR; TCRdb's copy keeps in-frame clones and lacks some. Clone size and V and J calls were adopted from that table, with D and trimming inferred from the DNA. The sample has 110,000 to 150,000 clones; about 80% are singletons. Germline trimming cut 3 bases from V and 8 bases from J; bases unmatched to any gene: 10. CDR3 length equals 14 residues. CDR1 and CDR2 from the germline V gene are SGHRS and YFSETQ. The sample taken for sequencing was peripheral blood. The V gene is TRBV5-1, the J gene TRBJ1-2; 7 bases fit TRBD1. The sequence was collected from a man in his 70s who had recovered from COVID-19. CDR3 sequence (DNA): TGCGCCAGCAGCTCGCCCGGGACAGAGGGAGGCTACACCTTC. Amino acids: CASSSPGTEGGYTF. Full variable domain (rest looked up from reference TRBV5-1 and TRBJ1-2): KAGVTQTPRYLIKTRGQQVTLSCSPISGHRSVSWYQQTPGQGLQFLFEYFSETQRNKGNFPGRFSGRQFSNSRSEMNVSTLELGDSALYLCASSSPGTEGGYTFGSGTRLTVV.